This entry concerns a single T cell receptor (beta chain). This entry is derived from a study of CD8+ T cells in alopecia areata. Overall study context: The study gave treated patients oral tofacitinib at 5 to 10 mg twice daily.

Treatment indicated: oral pan-JAK inhibitor, 5-10 mg twice daily. V was shortened by 2 bases and J by 4 bases, with 15 bases between the two germline ends. The germline CDR1 and CDR2 sequences are MNHEY and SMNVEV (reference sequence). The CDR3 runs 17 residues. Sequencing relied on a cDNA template that was reverse transcribed from extracted RNA. Sequenced by immunoSEQ multiplex PCR; TCRdb stores in-frame clones only, minus some. This table holds approximately 210,000 clones, 66% found once. The genes are TRBV27 and TRBJ2-6, with D possibly being TRBD2 (6 bases). The sample in question was CD4+ T cells sorted from blood, obtained around week 44, from a patient treated with tofacitinib. This TCR was recovered from a human donor with alopecia areata. The CDR3 region is CASSLRVRGGGANVLTF. CDR3 in DNA: TGTGCCAGCAGTTTAAGGGTCCGAGGAGGGGGGGCCAACGTCCTGACTTTC.